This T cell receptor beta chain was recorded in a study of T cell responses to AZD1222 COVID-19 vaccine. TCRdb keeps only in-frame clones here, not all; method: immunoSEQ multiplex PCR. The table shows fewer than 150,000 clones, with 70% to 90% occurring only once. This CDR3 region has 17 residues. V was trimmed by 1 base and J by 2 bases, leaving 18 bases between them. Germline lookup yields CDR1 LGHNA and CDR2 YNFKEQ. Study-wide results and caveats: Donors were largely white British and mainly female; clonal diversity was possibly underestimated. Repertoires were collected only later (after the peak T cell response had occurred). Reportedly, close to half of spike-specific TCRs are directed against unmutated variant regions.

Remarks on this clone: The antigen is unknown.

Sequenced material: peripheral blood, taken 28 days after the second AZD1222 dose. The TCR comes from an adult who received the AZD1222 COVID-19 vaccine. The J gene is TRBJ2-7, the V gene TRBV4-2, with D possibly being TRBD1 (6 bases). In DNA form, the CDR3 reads TGTGCCAGCAGCCAAGGTTCGAGGGAAGGGGGTACCTACGAGCAGTACTTC. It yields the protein CASSQGSREGGTYEQYF.